This TCR beta chain was sequenced during a study of T cells in Graves' hyperthyroidism and ophthalmopathy (dated by TCRdb to the late 2010s). Study-wide context: Peripheral blood was sampled at the time of initial diagnosis, prior to any treatment. To identify TCR V-J signatures that set the groups apart, the researchers used a discovery cohort of 100 patients, made up of 43 with Graves' ophthalmopathy and about 59 with stable Graves' hyperthyroidism. Whether ophthalmopathy could be predicted prospectively was tested in an independent validation cohort made up of some 20 hyperthyroidism patients plus 17 patients who later progressed to ophthalmopathy. The 100 or so discovery patients were randomly split 7:3 into training and test sets. In roughly six Graves' hyperthyroidism patients, the study also compared T-cell repertoires from thyroid tissue with T-cell repertoires from blood. Once sampling was done, hyperthyroidism patients were given methimazole at a starting dose of 30 mg daily, whereas ophthalmopathy patients were given high-dose intravenous methylprednisolone. The paper reports TCR Vbeta CDR3 sequencing of some 140 peripheral blood samples: fewer than 50 ophthalmopathy, fewer than 80 hyperthyroidism and approximately 17 progressor patients.

At least ten counts were recorded for this clonotype. Its antigen specificity is not known. No clone much larger than this one lies a single base away; base qualities are absent. The investigation overall reported the following: In cross-validation, a model built on a 13 V-J signature told ophthalmopathy apart from stable hyperthyroidism with 85% to 90% sensitivity and about 81% specificity, and in testing the same model reached 80%/75%. During validation, the model predicted progression to ophthalmopathy a median of approximately six months ahead of onset, with around 71% sensitivity and 72.22% specificity. No statistical method was used to fix the sample size in advance, and group allocation was not hidden from the investigators. Most expanded thyroid clonotypes (frequency above 0.001) were also detected in blood, a finding suggesting that blood repertoires may reflect thyroid immune responses.

Stable Graves' hyperthyroidism was defined as the absence of progression to ophthalmopathy over 18 months of follow-up. Hyperthyroidism patients were aged 18 to 65 years and newly diagnosed, with disease duration of less than 2 months. Exclusion was applied to patients with uncontrolled infections, other autoimmune diseases, pregnancy or lactation. Clinical symptoms, serum thyroxine and TRAb, thyroid ultrasound, and orbital computed tomography formed the basis for the diagnoses. PBMCs were separated from 8 to 10 ml of fresh peripheral blood using Ficoll-Paque density gradient centrifugation. Total RNA was extracted using Trizol reagent, and RNA quality was assessed on an Agilent 2100 Bioanalyzer. TCR beta CDR3 regions were amplified from RNA transcripts. A first-round RT-PCR of the TCR CDR3 used the HTBI primer set with the Qiagen OneStep RT-PCR kit. Libraries were constructed in a second round of multiplex PCR, after which size selection and purification were performed. The libraries were sequenced on an Illumina HiSeq2000 using paired-end 100 bp reads. The authors processed their data as follows. SOAPnuke was used to process the raw data, throwing out any read that contained adapters or uncalled bases, had a mean Phred below 15, or lacked an exact constant-primer or identifier match. High-quality paired reads were merged using COPE v1.2.5, and each unique nucleotide sequence was defined as a clonotype. Clonotypes were aligned to IMGT TRBV, TRBD and TRBJ reference segments using MiTCR v1.1. Analysis was restricted to V-J combinations with a frequency above 0.0001, which covered roughly 99% of repertoires. A TCS score was defined as the ratio of F50 (clonal expansion) to E x V (chaos), with BLOSUM62-based TCRdist applied between CDR3 peptides within each V-J. Welch's t-statistics and random forest reduced approximately 520 V-J features to roughly 13, which were used in a naive Bayes classifier (R e1071). TCRdb cleaned the public reads at Q25 with fastp, built clones with MiXCR and kept in-frame beta chains. Every CDR3 protein is listed once, alongside the most common genes and DNA of its rows. For this entry, the V and J calls and clone size follow TCRdb and not the study's own pipeline. Counted in this sample were around 350,000 distinct CDR3 sequences; approximately 19% of them appeared once. The ten top clones hold around 3.6% of the sample.

The sequenced sample consisted of blood. The source is a woman between 18 and 29 years old with Graves' hyperthyroidism.

The CDR3 reads CASSGDRVQYF. In nucleotides, the sequence is TGTGCCAGCAGTGGGGACAGGGTCCAGTACTTC. The sequence is built from TRBV2 and TRBJ2-7; 9 middle bases align to TRBD1. CDR3 length: 11 amino acids, cysteine to phenylalanine. The only DNA kept is the CDR3, 33 bases in frame from the first base. V is pruned by 4 bases and J by 10 bases, leaving 2 bases of the junction without a gene match. Per the germline V gene, SNHLY is the CDR1 and FYNNEI is the CDR2. The reference TRBV2 and TRBJ2-7 proteins fill in what lies around the CDR3, so the full variable domain reads EPEVTQTPSHQVTQMGQEVILRCVPISNHLYFYWYRQILGQKVEFLVSFYNNEISEKSEIFDDQFSVERPDGSNFTLKIRSTKLEDSAMYFCASSGDRVQYFGPGTRLTVT.